This is a list of T cell receptor beta chains from one sample in a study of shared clonotypes between healthy human individuals. Generated by immunoSEQ multiplex PCR, the TCRdb table keeps only in-frame clones and is missing some. Of about 520,000 clones listed, about 78% are singletons. The sequencing input was PBMCs. The receptor source for this set is a woman aged 40 to 55 in good health. Some clones in this sample may be carry-over from other donors' samples. CDR3s include the opening cysteine and the closing phenylalanine or tryptophan. Fields, in order: CDR3 protein, J gene, CDR3 length, V gene.

CASSWGAGAYNEQFF | TRBJ2-1 | 15 | TRBV7-9
CASSPQDGYGYTF | TRBJ1-2 | 13 | TRBV18
CASSKEGQGTSGRATDTQYF | TRBJ2-3 | 20 | TRBV21-1
CASSQDFGTGSWEQYF | TRBJ2-7 | 16 | TRBV4-3
CAWSSIAGITDTQYF | TRBJ2-3 | 15 | TRBV30
CASSPSIGSYNEQFF | TRBJ2-1 | 15 | TRBV11-3
CASSLAGQLVGAGANVLTF | TRBJ2-6 | 19 | TRBV5-1
CASSLGTGISEQYF | TRBJ2-7 | 14 | TRBV7-9
CASSLESGGTEAFF | TRBJ1-1 | 14 | TRBV11-1
CASSNGTSGTQETQYF | TRBJ2-5 | 16 | TRBV5-5
CASSLGGVYNEKLFF | TRBJ1-4 | 15 | TRBV6-1
CASSRWFAGNSTGELFF | TRBJ2-2 | 17 | TRBV7-9
CATSGLAGPGNEQFF | TRBJ2-1 | 15 | TRBV15
CASSLGGQGKTEAFF | TRBJ1-1 | 15 | TRBV7-8
CATSRDYGGGEKLFF | TRBJ1-4 | 15 | TRBV15
CASSSRTSGSGTDTQYF | TRBJ2-3 | 17 | TRBV7-7
CASSQVGGRLSNEQFF | TRBJ2-1 | 16 | TRBV4-2
CASSPFGQAEAFF | TRBJ1-1 | 13 | TRBV18
CASSQGTSGSEQFF | TRBJ2-1 | 14 | TRBV4-1
CASSPKRGSYNEQFF | TRBJ2-1 | 15 | TRBV6-5
CASRRDSDTGELFF | TRBJ2-2 | 14 | TRBV2
CATSRDSRDGGYTF | TRBJ1-2 | 14 | TRBV15
CASSPRTGGNTEAFF | TRBJ1-1 | 15 | TRBV11-2
CASSEPGTPEQFF | TRBJ2-1 | 13 | TRBV10-1
CASSVDVGEYNEQFF | TRBJ2-1 | 15 | TRBV9
CASSVGARGSNEQFF | TRBJ2-1 | 15 | TRBV9
CASSLDWGSGNTIYF | TRBJ1-3 | 15 | TRBV11-2
CASSLTGGPEETQYF | TRBJ2-5 | 15 | TRBV5-1
CASSLVPGLTDTQYF | TRBJ2-3 | 15 | TRBV5-6
CASRESAHTADTQYF | TRBJ2-3 | 15 | TRBV7-3
CASSLTQETQYF | TRBJ2-5 | 12 | TRBV7-9
CARRPGTRVYEQYF | TRBJ2-7 | 14 | TRBV5-3
CASSGSDRYNEQFF | TRBJ2-1 | 14 | TRBV6-1
CASSVGSGRSAGELFF | TRBJ2-2 | 16 | TRBV9
CASSSRQGAYEQYF | TRBJ2-7 | 14 | TRBV5-6
CASSQDAGPNTGELFF | TRBJ2-2 | 16 | TRBV4-3
CASSLTGGGGYTGELFF | TRBJ2-2 | 17 | TRBV11-2
CASSLLRREGRTGELFF | TRBJ2-2 | 17 | TRBV7-8
CASKGLAENIQYF | TRBJ2-4 | 13 | TRBV21-1
CASSPGGRTYNEQFF | TRBJ2-1 | 15 | TRBV28
CASSFYGQSYEQYF | TRBJ2-7 | 14 | TRBV5-1
CASSLGGSFTDTQYF | TRBJ2-3 | 15 | TRBV13
CSALGLAGYEQYF | - | 13 | TRBV29-1
CASSRDRVSYEQYF | TRBJ2-7 | 14 | TRBV6-5
CASSGGTENTGELFF | TRBJ2-2 | 15 | TRBV6-1
CASGRNYGYTF | TRBJ1-2 | 11 | TRBV28
CASSHAGATLFF | TRBJ1-4 | 12 | TRBV4-1
CASSIDGYNQPQHF | TRBJ1-5 | 14 | TRBV7-8
CASSVVGTTYYEQYF | TRBJ2-7 | 15 | TRBV2
CASSSSSGGSSYNEQFF | TRBJ2-1 | 17 | TRBV6-4
CASSPISTQETQYF | TRBJ2-5 | 14 | TRBV7-2
CASSRQRESYNEQFF | TRBJ2-1 | 15 | TRBV18
CSAGDYGYTF | TRBJ1-2 | 10 | TRBV29-1
CASSHGTETPRNQPQHF | TRBJ1-5 | 17 | TRBV7-2
CASSSLRKGNNQPQHF | TRBJ1-5 | 16 | TRBV28
CASSLARETQYF | TRBJ2-5 | 12 | TRBV7-8
CASSSPRDRGTSYGYTF | TRBJ1-2 | 17 | TRBV28